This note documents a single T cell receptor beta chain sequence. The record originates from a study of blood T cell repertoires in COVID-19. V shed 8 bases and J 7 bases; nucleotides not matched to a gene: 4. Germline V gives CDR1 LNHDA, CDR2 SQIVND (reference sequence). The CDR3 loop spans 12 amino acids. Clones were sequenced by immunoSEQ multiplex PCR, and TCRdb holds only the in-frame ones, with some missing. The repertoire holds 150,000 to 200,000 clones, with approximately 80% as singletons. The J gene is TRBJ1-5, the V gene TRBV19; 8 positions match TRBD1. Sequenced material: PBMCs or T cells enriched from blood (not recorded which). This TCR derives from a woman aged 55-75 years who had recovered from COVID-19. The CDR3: CASQTGAQPQHF. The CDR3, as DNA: TGTGCCAGTCAGACAGGGGCCCAGCCCCAGCATTTT. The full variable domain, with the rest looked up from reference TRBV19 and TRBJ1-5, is DGGITQSPKYLFRKEGQNVTLSCEQNLNHDAMYWYRQDPGQGLRLIYYSQIVNDFQKGDIAEGYSVSREKKESFPLTVTSAQKNPTAFYLCASQTGAQPQHFGDGTRLSIL.